The 29 T cell receptor beta chains listed next were all sequenced from one sample in a study of CD8+CD57+ T cells in acquired aplastic anemia (dated by TCRdb to the late 2010s). The sample was run on an Illumina HiSeq 2000. Genomic DNA was used as template for profiling of TCR beta VDJ combinations and CDR3 sequences. TCRdb ran its own pipeline on the public reads, namely fastp trimming at Q25 and MiXCR clone calling, and kept in-frame beta chains. One record per CDR3 amino acid sequence lists the most common genes and DNA. The sample includes 150,000 or so distinct CDR3 sequences, with 40% to 50% observed a single time. Roughly 1.1% of the sample is held by the ten biggest clonotypes. The patients picked for sequencing were ones in whom flow cytometry had shown an expansion of CD8+CD57+ cells. Sequencing input: sorted CD4+, CD8+, or CD8+CD57+ T cells (not recorded which) from PBMCs. The source is a human donor with aplastic anemia.

The CDR3 DNA reads as TGTACCCTCAGTCAGGTCGGTGAGCAGTTCTTC. Translation: CTLSQVGEQFF. This sequence joins TRBV10-3 and TRBJ2-1; no reliable D call. The CDR3 runs to 11 residues. The V gene's germline CDR1 is ENHRY and CDR2 SYGVKD.

This clonotype was observed at least ten times. The V call is TRBV7-9, the J call TRBJ1-1; D is unclear. This CDR3 has 12 amino acids. Trimming removed 3 bases from V and 8 bases from J, with 10 bases in between. Germline loops: CDR1 SEHNR, CDR2 FQNEAQ (reference sequence). The DNA of the CDR3 is TGTGCCAGCAGCTTCCTGGACGGGGAAGCTTTCTTT. It specifies CASSFLDGEAFF.

This clonotype was recorded once. The chain is built from TRBV12-3 or TRBV12-4 and TRBJ2-5; D possibly matches TRBD1 or TRBD2 (5 bases each). The CDR3 extends over 15 amino acids. Deletions cut 5 bases from V and 1 base from J, with 14 bases between. The CDR3 bases are TGTGCCAGCAGTCGGTTTGAGGGGCCCCAAGAGACCCAGTACTTC. Its translation: CASSRFEGPQETQYF.

This clonotype came up once. The chain carries TRBV12-3 or TRBV12-4 and TRBJ1-1, with D tentatively TRBD1 (6 bases). V was shortened by 5 bases and J by 3 bases, with 16 bases between the two germline ends. The CDR3 runs 15 residues. CDR3 in DNA: TGTGCCAGCAGTATACAGGGTAGTCGGGACACTGAAGCTTTCTTT. Its translation: CASSIQGSRDTEAFF.

This clonotype was observed at least ten times. This chain uses TRBV2 with TRBJ1-3; the D gene is possibly TRBD1 (5 bases). The germline CDR1 and CDR2 sequences are SNHLY and FYNNEI. Deletions cut 2 bases from V and 0 bases from J, with 8 bases between. This CDR3 is built from 15 residues. CDR3 sequence reads: CASSENGGSGNTIYF. In DNA, the CDR3 is TGTGCCAGCAGTGAAAATGGGGGCTCTGGAAACACCATATATTTT.

The chain carries TRBV7-3 and TRBJ1-6; tentatively, D is TRBD1 (5 bases). The CDR3 consists of 15 residues. V dropped 4 bases and J dropped 7 bases, with 14 bases sitting between them. The V gene's germline CDR1 is SGHTA and CDR2 FQGTGA. The chain's CDR3 is CASSSTGTGNSPLHF. The CDR3 bases are TGTGCCAGCAGCTCGACCGGGACGGGAAATTCACCCCTCCACTTT.

This clonotype has at least ten counts. V usage is TRBV19 and J usage is TRBJ1-5, with D perhaps TRBD1 (5 bases). Germline V CDR1 and CDR2: LNHDA, SQIVND (reference sequence). This CDR3 is built from 15 residues. Trimming stripped 8 bases from V and 1 base from J, with 15 bases between. The CDR3: CASERARDSNQPQHF. Here the CDR3 DNA reads TGTGCCAGTGAACGTGCACGGGACAGCAATCAGCCCCAGCATTTT.

The gene calls are TRBV7-8 and TRBJ2-5; 8 positions agree with TRBD2. CDR3 length: 15 residues. V dropped 5 bases and J dropped 2; count of bases not matched to a gene: 7. Germline CDR1 reads SGHVS; CDR2 reads FQNEAQ. CDR3 nucleotides: TGTGCCAGCAGCCAAGGTGGCGGGGGGCAAGAGACCCAGTACTTC. Translated: CASSQGGGGQETQYF.

The chain carries TRBV20-1 and TRBJ2-7; no reliable D call. The CDR3 has 12 residues. The V and J ends lost 7 bases and 1 base respectively, with 11 bases between them. Per germline, CDR1 DFQATT and CDR2 SNEGSKA (reference sequence). CDR3 bases: TGCAGTGGGGATGGGGATTCCTACGAGCAGTACTTC. As protein: CSGDGDSYEQYF.

The genes are TRBV25-1 and TRBJ1-2; D call uncertain. Germline CDR1 MGHDK, CDR2 SYGVNS. CDR3 size: 14 residues. V was trimmed by 5 bases and J by 4 bases, leaving 14 bases between them. Here the CDR3 DNA reads TGTGCCAGCAGTCGTGAAGGTTCCAGCTATGGCTACACCTTC. Translating it yields CASSREGSSYGYTF.

This clonotype showed up just once. This may arise from a read error, as a much more abundant clone is one base away. This CDR3 reads CASSLGFRDFRNTGAFF. The CDR3 nucleotides read TGTGCCAGTAGTTTAGGATTTCGGGACTTCCGCAACACTGGAGCTTTCTTT. The V gene is TRBV19, the J gene TRBJ1-1; D might be TRBD1 (5 bases). There are 17 residues in the CDR3. The germline gives CDR1 LNHDA, CDR2 SQIVND (reference sequence).

This clonotype appeared once. This sequence joins TRBV19 and TRBJ1-2, with TRBD1 as a possible D gene (6 bases). CDR1 and CDR2 (germline): LNHDA, SQIVND (reference sequence). This CDR3 has 12 residues. Trimming left V 6 bases short and J 7 bases short, with 12 bases between. This CDR3 is CASRDRSSGYTF. The CDR3 DNA reads as TGTGCCAGTAGGGACAGATCCTCTGGCTACACCTTC.

This clonotype has ten or more counts. The V and J genes are TRBV2 and TRBJ2-2; the D gene is possibly TRBD1 (5 bases). The germline gives CDR1 SNHLY, CDR2 FYNNEI. Deletions cut 9 bases from V and 0 bases from J, with 11 bases between. CDR3 length equals 14 residues. Here the CDR3 DNA reads TGTGCCAGTGGAGACAGAACGAACACCGGGGAGCTGTTTTTT. Residues: CASGDRTNTGELFF.

To note about this clonotype: A much larger clonotype is one base distant, so this may be a read error. The chain employs TRBV9 and TRBJ2-1, with D perhaps matching TRBD1 (5 bases). CDR3 length equals 14 residues. Looked up from germline, CDR1 is SGDLS and CDR2 is YYNGEE. As DNA, the CDR3 is TGTGCCAGCAGCGTAGGGGGCTCCAACAATGAGCAGCTCTTC. Translated, it gives CASSVGGSNNEQLF.

The chain combines TRBV7-6 with TRBJ2-2, with D perhaps TRBD1 (6 bases). Trimming left V 4 bases short and J 7 bases short, with 10 bases between. Per the germline V gene, CDR1 is SGHVS and CDR2 is FNYEAQ. CDR3 length equals 13 residues. The chain's CDR3 is CASSSSGVGELFF. Written as DNA, the CDR3 is TGTGCCAGCAGCTCCTCAGGGGTCGGGGAGCTGTTTTTT.

The V and J genes are TRBV19 and TRBJ2-7; TRBD2 is a possible D gene (6 bases). The length of the CDR3 is 14 residues. Trimming removed 3 bases at V and 2 bases at J, with 11 bases between. Germline CDR1 is LNHDA and CDR2 is SQIVND (reference sequence). CDR3 in amino acids: CASSIGGVTYEQYF. DNA for the CDR3: TGTGCCAGTAGTATCGGAGGGGTGACCTACGAGCAGTACTTC. The full variable domain, in which reference TRBV19 and TRBJ2-7 provide the parts outside the CDR3, is DGGITQSPKYLFRKEGQNVTLSCEQNLNHDAMYWYRQDPGQGLRLIYYSQIVNDFQKGDIAEGYSVSREKKESFPLTVTSAQKNPTAFYLCASSIGGVTYEQYFGPGTRLTVT.

There are many counts of this clonotype. J is TRBJ2-3 and V is TRBV7-2; D remains ambiguous. The CDR3 consists of 14 residues. Per the germline V gene, CDR1 is SGHTA and CDR2 is FQGNSA. V dropped 5 bases and J dropped 2 bases, with 11 bases sitting between them. CDR3 region: CASSPRTFTDTQYF. In DNA, the CDR3 is TGTGCCAGCAGCCCCAGGACCTTCACAGATACGCAGTATTTT.

This clonotype has at least ten counts. This chain links TRBV5-1 with TRBJ2-2, with D hard to call. Germline CDR1 is SGHRS and CDR2 is YFSETQ. V shed 0 bases and J shed 0 bases, with 6 bases lying between them. The CDR3 extends over 15 amino acids. CDR3 nucleotide sequence: TGCGCCAGCAGCTTGGCGGCCGCGAACACCGGGGAGCTGTTTTTT. It yields the protein CASSLAAANTGELFF.

The sample holds many counts of this clonotype. The chain recombines TRBV7-8 with TRBJ1-2; D perhaps matches TRBD1 (5 bases). The V gene lost 5 bases and the J gene lost 4 bases, with 20 bases spanning the gap. The CDR3 is made up of 16 amino acids. Germline values: CDR1 SGHVS, CDR2 FQNEAQ. This chain's CDR3 is CASSLGMEGEGYGYTF. DNA of the CDR3: TGTGCCAGCAGCCTAGGAATGGAAGGGGAGGGCTATGGCTACACCTTC.

This clonotype was picked up many times. V and J are TRBV6-1 and TRBJ1-6; possibly TRBD1 for D (6 bases). V shed 6 bases and J shed 2 bases, with 14 bases lying between them. CDR1 is MNHNS, CDR2 SASEGT, per germline. The length of the CDR3 is 16 residues. The CDR3 reads CASRSPGAAYNSPLHF. DNA of the CDR3: TGTGCCAGCAGATCACCGGGGGCTGCCTATAATTCACCCCTCCACTTT.

In this sample, this clonotype turned up once. The chain links TRBV10-3 to TRBJ1-6, with D tentatively TRBD1 (6 bases). The germline V gene encodes CDR1 ENHRY and CDR2 SYGVKD. V lost 6 bases and J lost 8, with 14 bases in between. The CDR3 contains 14 residues. CDR3 DNA: TGTGCCATCAGGACGGGACAAGGTGATTCACCCCTCCACTTT. This gives the protein CAIRTGQGDSPLHF.

This clonotype was recorded at least ten times. The chain employs TRBV7-9 and TRBJ1-4; unclear D gene. The germline V gene has CDR1 SEHNR and CDR2 FQNEAQ (reference sequence). Trimming cost V 6 bases and J 6 bases, with 11 bases left between them. The CDR3 length is 13 residues. CDR3 protein: CASRWGEDEKLFF. CDR3 in DNA: TGTGCCAGCAGGTGGGGAGAAGATGAAAAACTGTTTTTT.

On this clonotype itself: Given a much more abundant clone one base away, this may be a read error. The J gene is TRBJ2-1, the V gene TRBV20-1, with TRBD1 matching 9 bases. There are 15 residues in the CDR3. V lost 6 bases to trimming and J lost 2 bases; unmatched junction nucleotides: 8. Per germline, CDR1 DFQATT and CDR2 SNEGSKA (reference sequence). CDR3 bases: TGCAGTGCCGCGACAGGGGGAAGACCCTACAATGAGCAGTTCTTC. Translating it yields CSAATGGRPYNEQFF.

V and J are TRBV2 and TRBJ2-6; 10 positions match TRBD1. The CDR3 extends over 17 amino acids. V was clipped by 4 bases and J by 0 bases; unmatched bases: 3. CDR1 is SNHLY, CDR2 FYNNEI, per germline. CDR3 DNA sequence: TGTGCCAGCAGTGTGACAGGGGGCCTCTCTGGGGCCAACGTCCTGACTTTC. The encoded protein is CASSVTGGLSGANVLTF.

The V gene is TRBV10-3, the J gene TRBJ2-3; D is unresolved. The CDR3 loop spans 14 amino acids. V was cut by 10 bases and J by 1 base, with 15 bases left in between. Germline V gene data show CDR1 as ENHRY and CDR2 as SYGVKD. Written as DNA, the CDR3 is TGTGCCACCGACCCCGGGCGACGCACAGATACGCAGTATTTT. Translating it yields CATDPGRRTDTQYF.

The chain is built from TRBV10-3 and TRBJ1-2; TRBD1 agrees at 8 bases. The junction had 4 bases not matched to a gene; V was cut back by 0 bases and J by 4 bases. This CDR3 is built from 15 residues. Germline V gives CDR1 ENHRY, CDR2 SYGVKD. The CDR3, as DNA: TGTGCCATCAGTGAGTCCCGACAGGGGATCTATGGCTACACCTTC. Amino acids: CAISESRQGIYGYTF.

This rearrangement joins TRBV4-1 to TRBJ2-5; tentative D call: TRBD2 (6 bases). The germline V and J ends were trimmed by 2 bases and 4 bases, with 11 bases remaining between them. This CDR3 has 14 residues. Germline V gene lookup returns CDR1 MGHRA and CDR2 YSYEKL. For the CDR3, the DNA is TGCGCCAGCAGCCAAAGGACCGGGGGAGAGACCCAGTACTTC. This encodes CASSQRTGGETQYF.

V gene TRBV20-1 combines with J gene TRBJ1-1, with 9 bases identical to TRBD1. CDR1 is DFQATT and CDR2 is SNEGSKA in the germline V gene (reference sequence). V lost 6 bases and J lost 4; bases outside the gene matches: 12. The CDR3 contains 15 residues. CDR3 sequence: CSAPDTGQGSTEAFF. In DNA, the CDR3 is TGCAGTGCCCCTGATACGGGACAGGGATCCACTGAAGCTTTCTTT.

This clonotype has a count of ten or more. The rearrangement links TRBV10-3 to TRBJ1-2; the D gene is possibly TRBD1 (6 bases). Trimming removed 9 bases from V and 5 bases from J, with 13 bases in between. Germline CDR1 is ENHRY and CDR2 is SYGVKD. This CDR3 has 12 residues. The DNA for the CDR3 is TGTGCCATTATGGACAGTTCTTATGGCTACACCTTC. This translates into CAIMDSSYGYTF.